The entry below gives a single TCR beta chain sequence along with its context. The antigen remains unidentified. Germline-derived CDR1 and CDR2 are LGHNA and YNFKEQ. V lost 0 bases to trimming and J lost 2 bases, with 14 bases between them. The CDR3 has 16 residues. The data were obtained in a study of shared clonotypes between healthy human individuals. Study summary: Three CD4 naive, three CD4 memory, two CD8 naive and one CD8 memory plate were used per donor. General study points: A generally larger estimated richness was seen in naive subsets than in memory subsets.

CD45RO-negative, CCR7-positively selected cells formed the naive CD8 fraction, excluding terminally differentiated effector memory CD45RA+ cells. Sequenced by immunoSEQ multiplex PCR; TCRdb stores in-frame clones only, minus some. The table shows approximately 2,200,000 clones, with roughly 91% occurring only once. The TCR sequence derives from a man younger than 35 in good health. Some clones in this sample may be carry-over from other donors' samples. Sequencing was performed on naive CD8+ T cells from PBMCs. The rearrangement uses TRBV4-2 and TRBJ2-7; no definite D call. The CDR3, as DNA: TGTGCCAGCAGCCAAGATATCCCCCTACGAGCCTACGAGCAGTACTTC. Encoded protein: CASSQDIPLRAYEQYF.